These 27 T cell receptor beta chains were sequenced from one sample in a study of blood T cell repertoires in COVID-19. Only in-frame clones appear in the TCRdb table, and some are missing; sequencing was by immunoSEQ multiplex PCR. The repertoire consists of roughly 200,000 clones, with around 83% occurring once and the leading ten covering less than 5.5%. Sequenced input: peripheral blood. These receptors were obtained from a woman of 80 years or more with acute or convalescent COVID-19.

The gene calls are TRBV19 and TRBJ1-4, with TRBD1 identical over 9 bases. The CDR3 length is 13 residues. Trimming at V came to 8 bases and at J to 6 bases, leaving 4 bases not matched to a gene. Germline assignment: CDR1 LNHDA and CDR2 SQIVND (reference sequence). This CDR3 is CASVRQGDEKLFF. The CDR3 coding sequence is TGTGCCAGTGTCAGACAGGGGGATGAAAAACTGTTTTTT.

V and J are TRBV27 and TRBJ1-1; D unclear. Trimming took off 3 bases at V and 2 bases at J, with 7 bases between the two ends. CDR1 MNHEY and CDR2 SMNVEV come from the germline V gene (reference sequence). The CDR3 covers 13 residues. The CDR3 DNA reads as TGTGCCAGCAGTTTCGAGCTTAACACTGAAGCTTTCTTT. Protein sequence: CASSFELNTEAFF.

This CDR3 is CASSLGDRGRGNTIYF. CDR3 DNA sequence: TGTGCCAGCAGTTTGGGGGACAGGGGTCGAGGCAACACCATATATTTT. The V gene is TRBV6-6, the J gene TRBJ1-3; 10 bases are shared with TRBD1. CDR1 is MNHNY, CDR2 SVGAGI, per germline (reference sequence). Germline trimming cut 4 bases from V and 7 bases from J; bases unmatched to any gene: 10. The CDR3 is 16 amino acids.

The genes are TRBV27 and TRBJ1-3; D remains unclear. Trimming stripped 4 bases from V and 0 bases from J, with 10 bases between. The germline CDR1 and CDR2 sequences are MNHEY and SMNVEV (reference sequence). The CDR3 consists of 15 residues. CDR3 DNA sequence: TGTGCCAGCAGTTATACCGGGAACTCTGGAAACACCATATATTTT. Amino acids: CASSYTGNSGNTIYF.

This clone was observed a few times. The V and J genes are TRBV6-5 and TRBJ1-3; no clear D. Trimming pared 6 bases from V and 4 bases from J, leaving 10 bases between. This CDR3 is built from 13 residues. Germline CDR1 is MNHEY and CDR2 is SVGAGI. This CDR3 is CASRITAGNTIYF. The CDR3 DNA is TGTGCCAGCAGGATAACAGCCGGAAACACCATATATTTT.

The CDR3 loop is CASSPDRVRTEAFF. DNA for the CDR3: TGTGCCAGCAGCCCAGACAGGGTTCGGACTGAAGCTTTCTTT. The chain links TRBV7-2 to TRBJ1-1; 7 bases agree with TRBD1. CDR3 length: 14 amino acids. V lost 5 bases and J lost 5; bases outside the gene matches: 8. Germline V gene lookup returns CDR1 SGHTA and CDR2 FQGNSA. The entire variable domain, with the rest obtained from reference TRBV7-2 and TRBJ1-1, is as follows: GAGVSQSPSNKVTEKGKDVELRCDPISGHTALYWYRQSLGQGLEFLIYFQGNSAPDKSGLPSDRFSAERTGGSVSTLTIQRTQQEDSAVYLCASSPDRVRTEAFFGQGTRLTVV.

The V call is TRBV5-6, the J call TRBJ2-5, with 10 bases that match TRBD2. The CDR3 is 16 residues long. Germline V gene sequence: CDR1 SGHDT, CDR2 YYEEEE. V shed 1 base, J shed 6 bases, and the junction held 9 bases outside the gene matches. CDR3 residues: CASSLRELAGEKTQYF. CDR3 nucleotides: TGTGCCAGCAGCTTGCGGGAGCTAGCGGGAGAAAAGACCCAGTACTTC.

V is TRBV11-2 and J is TRBJ1-4; 9 bases line up with TRBD1. V lost 5 bases and J lost 6; bases outside the gene matches: 7. Germline loops: CDR1 SGHAT, CDR2 FQNNGV. The CDR3 is 15 amino acids. CDR3 coding DNA: TGTGCCAGCAGCATCGACAGGGGGTTTTATGAAAAACTGTTTTTT. The encoded protein is CASSIDRGFYEKLFF.

The CDR3: CASSPGTSGGVLSSYEQYF. The DNA for the CDR3 is TGTGCCAGCAGCCCCGGGACTAGCGGCGGAGTATTGAGCTCCTACGAGCAGTACTTC. The chain employs TRBV9 and TRBJ2-7; 11 positions match TRBD2. From germline, CDR1 is SGDLS and CDR2 YYNGEE. J lost 0 bases, V lost 4 bases, and 15 bases had no gene match. The CDR3 is 19 amino acids.

CDR3 sequence (DNA): TGTGCCAGCAGCACATCTGGGGCCAACGTCCTGACTTTC. This gives the protein CASSTSGANVLTF. This chain links TRBV7-9 with TRBJ2-6; D is unclear. Germline lookup yields CDR1 SEHNR and CDR2 FQNEAQ (reference sequence). The CDR3 extends over 13 amino acids. Trimming removed 5 bases from V and 1 base from J, with 3 bases in between.

The chain combines TRBV7-6 with TRBJ1-3; 8 bases fit TRBD1. The CDR3 runs 16 residues. CDR1 and CDR2 (germline): SGHVS, FNYEAQ. J was trimmed by 4 bases and V by 4 bases; bases with no gene match: 9. DNA of the CDR3: TGTGCCAGCAGCTCATCCCAGGGGGCCGGGGGAAACACCATATATTTT. This codes for CASSSSQGAGGNTIYF.

The chain has TRBV11-2 and TRBJ2-7; maybe TRBD1 (6 bases). Germline V CDR1 and CDR2: SGHAT, FQNNGV. The V and J ends lost 0 bases and 1 base respectively, with 10 bases between them. The CDR3 sequence is 15 residues long. CDR3 coding DNA: TGTGCCAGCAGCTTAGAGGACAGCGGATCCTACGAGCAGTACTTC. It specifies CASSLEDSGSYEQYF.

V gene TRBV19 combines with J gene TRBJ2-5, with D perhaps matching TRBD2 (6 bases). CDR3 length: 14 amino acids. CDR1 and CDR2 (germline): LNHDA, SQIVND (reference sequence). Trimming stripped 4 bases from V and 3 bases from J, with 12 bases between. CDR3 region: CASSTGTVKETQYF. The DNA for the CDR3 is TGTGCCAGTAGTACCGGGACTGTTAAAGAGACCCAGTACTTC.

The rearrangement uses TRBV7-2 and TRBJ2-7; D unclear. The germline V gene has CDR1 SGHTA and CDR2 FQGNSA. V lost 2 bases, J lost 7 bases, and 15 bases lay in between. This CDR3 is built from 14 residues. The CDR3: CASSLWVSGGEQYF. The CDR3 region has the DNA TGTGCCAGCAGCTTATGGGTATCAGGTGGTGAGCAGTACTTC. The full variable domain, rest sourced from reference TRBV7-2 and TRBJ2-7, is GAGVSQSPSNKVTEKGKDVELRCDPISGHTALYWYRQSLGQGLEFLIYFQGNSAPDKSGLPSDRFSAERTGGSVSTLTIQRTQQEDSAVYLCASSLWVSGGEQYFGPGTRLTVT.

The genes are TRBV30 and TRBJ1-5; possible D gene TRBD1, 6 bases. The CDR3 is 12 residues long. Trimming left V 7 bases short and J 0 bases short, with 7 bases between. CDR1 is GTSNPN, CDR2 SVGIG, per germline (reference sequence). The CDR3 spells CASGDSNQPQHF. CDR3 nucleotide sequence: TGTGCCTCAGGGGATAGCAATCAGCCCCAGCATTTT.

Only a few counts were recorded for this clone. The chain has TRBV9 and TRBJ1-2; 11 nucleotides align to TRBD1. V lost 3 bases, J lost 2 bases, and 3 bases stayed unmatched. CDR1 and CDR2 (germline): SGDLS, YYNGEE. This CDR3 has 15 amino acids. CDR3 DNA: TGTGCCAGCAGCGAGGGGACAGGGGGGAACTATGGCTACACCTTC. It is translated as CASSEGTGGNYGYTF.

The chain couples TRBV19 to TRBJ1-2, with D possibly TRBD1 on 6 matching bases. Between the trimmed V and J ends, which lost 7 bases and 4 bases, there was a span of 19 bases. The germline V gene has CDR1 LNHDA and CDR2 SQIVND (reference sequence). The CDR3 is 15 amino acids. The CDR3 sequence: CASKAGTQSLYGYTF. DNA of the CDR3: TGTGCCAGTAAGGCCGGGACACAGAGTCTCTATGGCTACACCTTC.

This chain links TRBV30 with TRBJ2-3; 7 bases are shared with TRBD2. J was trimmed by 2 bases and V by 3 bases; bases with no gene match: 5. The germline gives CDR1 GTSNPN, CDR2 SVGIG (reference sequence). This CDR3 region has 14 residues. The CDR3 nucleotides read TGTGCCTGGAGCGGGACTATTATCACAGATACGCAGTATTTT. It encodes CAWSGTIITDTQYF.

This chain uses TRBV3-1 (or the pseudogene TRBV3-2) with TRBJ1-1; D call uncertain. Trimming took off 4 bases at V and 2 bases at J, with 11 bases between the two ends. Per the germline V gene, CDR1 is LGHDT and CDR2 is YNNKEL (reference sequence). CDR3 length equals 14 residues. CDR3 in amino acids: CASSPLAVNTEAFF. The CDR3 DNA reads as TGTGCCAGCAGCCCCTTAGCCGTTAACACTGAAGCTTTCTTT.

The chain uses TRBV18 and TRBJ2-5, with a possible D match to TRBD1 (6 bases). Germline V gene sequence: CDR1 KGHSH, CDR2 LQKENI. Trimming took off 4 bases at V and 5 bases at J, with 11 bases between the two ends. There are 13 residues in the CDR3. Here the CDR3 reads CASSRSGVETQYF. In nucleotides, the CDR3 is TGTGCCAGCTCACGATCAGGGGTTGAGACCCAGTACTTC.

This clone was found once. In DNA, the CDR3 is TGTGCCAGTACTGGGGAGGCCATTCAGTACTTC. Its protein product is CASTGEAIQYF. V gene TRBV19 combines with J gene TRBJ2-4, with D tentatively TRBD2 (6 bases). The germline V gene encodes CDR1 LNHDA and CDR2 SQIVND (reference sequence). The CDR3 extends over 11 amino acids. V lost 7 bases to trimming and J lost 9 bases, with 10 bases between them.

The chain joins TRBV7-9 to TRBJ2-3, with TRBD2 matching over 9 bases. CDR3 length equals 14 residues. Germline CDR1 is SEHNR and CDR2 is FQNEAQ (reference sequence). The J segment lost 6 bases and the V segment lost 8 bases, leaving 9 bases of the junction unmatched. The chain's CDR3 is CASLSRGRADTQYF. CDR3 coding DNA: TGTGCCAGCCTATCCCGCGGGAGGGCGGATACGCAGTATTTT. Filled out from reference TRBV7-9 and TRBJ2-3, the complete variable domain reads DTGVSQNPRHKITKRGQNVTFRCDPISEHNRLYWYRQTLGQGPEFLTYFQNEAQLEKSRLLSDRFSAERPKGSFSTLEIQRTEQGDSAMYLCASLSRGRADTQYFGPGTRLTVL.

The J gene is TRBJ1-2, the V gene TRBV5-4; 7 bases map to TRBD1. J lost 5 bases, V lost 4 bases, and 5 bases had no gene match. CDR1 is SGHNT and CDR2 is YYREEE in the germline V gene (reference sequence). The CDR3 has 13 amino acids. CDR3 nucleotides: TGTGCCAGCAGCCCGGGACAGATTTATGGCTACACCTTC. It translates to CASSPGQIYGYTF.

The chain has TRBV5-1 and TRBJ1-1; no definite D call. The CDR3 covers 14 residues. Trimming took off 6 bases at V and 1 base at J, with 13 bases between the two ends. The V gene's germline CDR1 is SGHRS and CDR2 YFSETQ. The DNA of the CDR3 is TGCGCCAGCAATGAGAGGTCAGAGAACACTGAAGCTTTCTTT. This codes for CASNERSENTEAFF.

V and J are TRBV29-1 and TRBJ2-3, with 7 bases identical to TRBD2. V dropped 5 bases and J dropped 6; count of bases not matched to a gene: 14. Germline V CDR1 and CDR2: SQVTM, ANQGSEA. This CDR3 region has 15 residues. CDR3 sequence reads: CSVQTAGDSSDTQYF. DNA for the CDR3: TGCAGCGTTCAAACCGCGGGAGATTCGTCGGATACGCAGTATTTT.

The V and J genes are TRBV11-2 and TRBJ2-1; 8 positions match TRBD1. CDR1 is SGHAT and CDR2 is FQNNGV in the germline V gene. With V trimmed by 3 bases and J by 6 bases, 16 bases remained unmatched. The CDR3 loop spans 18 amino acids. CDR3 sequence reads: CASSFIFGQGNIPNEQFF. Here the CDR3 DNA reads TGTGCCAGCAGCTTCATCTTCGGACAGGGAAATATTCCCAATGAGCAGTTCTTC.

V usage is TRBV3-1 (or the pseudogene TRBV3-2) and J usage is TRBJ2-1; D is possibly TRBD2 (6 bases). V was pared by 7 bases and J by 0 bases, with 13 bases between. The CDR3 totals 15 residues. Germline V gene sequence: CDR1 LGHDT, CDR2 YNNKEL (reference sequence). The CDR3 sequence: CASTHWDSSYNEQFF. The CDR3 DNA reads TGTGCCAGCACCCACTGGGACTCCTCCTACAATGAGCAGTTCTTC.